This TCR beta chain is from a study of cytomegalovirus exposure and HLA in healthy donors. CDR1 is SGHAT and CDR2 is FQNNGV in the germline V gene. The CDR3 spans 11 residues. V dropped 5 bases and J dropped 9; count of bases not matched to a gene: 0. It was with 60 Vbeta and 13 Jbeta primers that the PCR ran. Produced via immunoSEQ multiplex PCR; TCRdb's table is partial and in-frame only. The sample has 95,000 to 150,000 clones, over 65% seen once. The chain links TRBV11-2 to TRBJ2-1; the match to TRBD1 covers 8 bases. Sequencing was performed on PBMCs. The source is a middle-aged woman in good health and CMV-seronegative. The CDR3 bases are TGTGCCAGCAGCCAGGGGGCTGAGCAGTTCTTC. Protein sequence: CASSQGAEQFF.